The clone carrying this TCR beta chain occurred a few times. Its antigen is as yet unknown. TCRdb re-called the reads with MiXCR, one entry per CDR3 protein. The profile shows over 300,000 distinct CDR3 sequences, approximately 9.5% of them singletons. This entry comes from a study of T cell repertoires in cytomegalovirus infection. On the study more broadly: Signatures in public TCR beta sequences pointed to both CMV infection and matching HLA type.

Germline loops: CDR1 SEHNR, CDR2 FQNEAQ (reference sequence). Trimming took 0 bases from V and 2 from J, leaving 14 bases between them. The CDR3 contains 17 residues. General study results and limits: Using cumulative public TCR beta family frequency, the authors identified those who carried CMV together with the relevant HLA. The ex vivo response was dominated by HLA-C-restricted CMV-specific TCR beta clonotypes.

Sample: PBMCs. The chain couples TRBV7-9 to TRBJ2-1; no definite D call. The sequence was obtained from a human donor in good health (CMV status not recorded). Some clones in this sample may be carry-over from other donors' samples. The CDR3 DNA follows: TGTGCCAGCAGCTTAGCGGTGGTCTGGGCCCCCTACAATGAGCAGTTCTTC. Encoded protein: CASSLAVVWAPYNEQFF.